Presented here are 7 T cell receptor beta chains from one specimen sequenced in a study of Ad26.COV2.S vaccination and SARS-CoV-2 variants. Stated treatment: some 20 received Ad26.COV2.S at low or high dose, single or two shots; about 5 received placebo; per-sample allocation not given. The study sampled participants on day 63 after the first vaccine or placebo injection. The repertoire was sequenced with immunoSEQ multiplex PCR; TCRdb's copy has only in-frame clones and lacks some. The sample holds about 400,000 clones, 80% to 95% seen once. The sequencing here drew on peripheral blood, taken in a trial of Ad26.COV2.S vaccine versus placebo. These TCRs come from a person aged 18-65 years who received the Ad26.COV2.S COVID-19 vaccine or a placebo.

The chain is built from TRBV7-9 and TRBJ1-6; D might be TRBD1 (6 bases). The length of the CDR3 is 14 residues. CDR1 is SEHNR, CDR2 FQNEAQ, per germline (reference sequence). Trimming took off 6 bases at V and 0 bases at J, with 6 bases between the two ends. CDR3 DNA: TGTGCCAGCAGAGGGGGCTCCTATAATTCACCCCTCCACTTT. This codes for CASRGGSYNSPLHF.

The chain couples TRBV13 to TRBJ2-7, with 9 bases aligning to TRBD1. The V and J ends lost 5 bases and 4 bases, in that order; junction bases with no gene match: 15. Germline values: CDR1 PRHDT, CDR2 FYEKMQ (reference sequence). The CDR3 covers 17 residues. The CDR3 reads CASSPSGPPGQGYEQYF. The CDR3 bases are TGTGCCAGCAGCCCTTCTGGGCCCCCGGGACAGGGTTACGAGCAGTACTTC.

This sequence joins TRBV6-1 and TRBJ1-1; D remains unclear. Trimming stripped 3 bases from V and 1 base from J, with 9 bases between. Germline CDR1 and CDR2: MNHNS and SASEGT. The CDR3 has 14 residues. The chain's CDR3 is CASSDQPENTEAFF. CDR3 nucleotides: TGTGCCAGCAGTGACCAACCGGAGAACACTGAAGCTTTCTTT.

This clone was recorded only once. This rearrangement joins TRBV25-1 to TRBJ2-7; tentatively, D is TRBD1 or TRBD2 (5 bases each). The CDR3 length is 11 residues. Trimming took off 5 bases at V and 9 bases at J, with 11 bases between the two ends. Looked up from germline, CDR1 is MGHDK and CDR2 is SYGVNS. The CDR3, as DNA: TGTGCCAGCAGTTACGGGACCTTGCAGTACTTC. This encodes CASSYGTLQYF.

The chain employs TRBV27 and TRBJ2-2, with TRBD1 identical over 8 bases. This CDR3 has 15 amino acids. Losses at the gene ends were 3 bases for V and 5 bases for J; bases not matched to a gene: 5. Germline V gene data show CDR1 as MNHEY and CDR2 as SMNVEV (reference sequence). The CDR3 loop is CASSFGTGNTGELFF. CDR3 nucleotides: TGTGCCAGCAGTTTTGGGACAGGTAATACCGGGGAGCTGTTTTTT.

This chain joins TRBV27 and TRBJ1-2, with a weak D call TRBD1 (6 bases). Trimming shortened V by 6 bases and J by 7 bases, and 18 bases separated the two germline ends. This CDR3 comprises 14 residues. The germline V gene has CDR1 MNHEY and CDR2 SMNVEV (reference sequence). CDR3 nucleotides: TGTGCCAGCAGGGACAGAACAGGGTCAGGTGGCTACACCTTC. The encoded protein is CASRDRTGSGGYTF.

The V gene is TRBV7-2, the J gene TRBJ2-7; 7 nucleotides agree with TRBD2. Unmatched junction bases numbered 14, after V lost 5 bases and J lost 1 base. CDR1 is SGHTA, CDR2 FQGNSA, per germline. This CDR3 is built from 17 residues. The CDR3 loop reads CASSPSGRGVGSYEQYF. The CDR3 bases are TGTGCCAGCAGCCCGAGCGGACGGGGGGTAGGTTCCTACGAGCAGTACTTC.